Presented here are 19 T cell receptor beta chains from one specimen sequenced in a study of blood T cell repertoires in COVID-19. Data came from immunoSEQ multiplex PCR; TCRdb stores just in-frame clones and leaves some out. Of 150,000 to 200,000 clones listed, around 83% are singletons. Input material: peripheral blood. Source of these receptors: a woman aged 65 to 85 with COVID-19, enrolled during active disease.

The chain carries TRBV7-9 and TRBJ1-2, with TRBD1 matching 8 bases. The V gene end was trimmed by 5 bases and the J gene end by 4 bases; junction bases not matched to a gene: 12. CDR1 and CDR2 (germline): SEHNR, FQNEAQ (reference sequence). This CDR3 is built from 16 residues. CDR3 sequence: CASSLSRGRLFYGYTF. The CDR3 coding sequence is TGTGCCAGCAGCCTAAGCAGGGGGCGGCTCTTCTATGGCTACACCTTC.

The chain has TRBV2 and TRBJ1-1, with 9 bases aligning to TRBD1. V trimming: 6 bases; J trimming: 6 bases; junction bases outside the gene matches: 2. The CDR3 loop spans 12 amino acids. Germline V gives CDR1 SNHLY, CDR2 FYNNEI. The CDR3 nucleotides read TGTGCCAGCAGCCGACAGGGGGCTGAAGCTTTCTTT. Translating it yields CASSRQGAEAFF.

This chain links TRBV5-5 with TRBJ2-7; 11 nucleotides line up with TRBD2. The CDR3 has 14 amino acids. V shed 1 base, J shed 6 bases, and the junction held 3 bases outside the gene matches. Germline V gene lookup returns CDR1 SGHKS and CDR2 YYEKEE (reference sequence). DNA of the CDR3: TGTGCCAGCAGCTTGTACCTAGCGGGAGGCGAGCAGTACTTC. This codes for CASSLYLAGGEQYF.

The genes are TRBV30 and TRBJ1-5; 8 nucleotides agree with TRBD1. V was clipped by 2 bases and J by 10 bases; unmatched bases: 13. The CDR3 has 15 residues. Looked up from germline, CDR1 is GTSNPN and CDR2 is SVGIG (reference sequence). CDR3 coding DNA: TGTGCCTGGAGTACCAGGGACAGGTGGGAGGAACCCCAGCATTTT. This codes for CAWSTRDRWEEPQHF. The full variable domain, in which reference TRBV30 and TRBJ1-5 provide the parts outside the CDR3, is SQTIHQWPATLVQPVGSPLSLECTVEGTSNPNLYWYRQAAGRGLQLLFYSVGIGQISSEVPQNLSASRPQDRQFILSSKKLLLSDSGFYLCAWSTRDRWEEPQHFGDGTRLSIL.

The chain couples TRBV18 to TRBJ1-2; D might be TRBD1 (6 bases). The CDR3 is 13 amino acids. V was clipped by 3 bases and J by 7 bases, with 12 bases between them. Germline V gene data show CDR1 as KGHSH and CDR2 as LQKENI. The CDR3 region has the DNA TGTGCCAGCTCACCGCTACAGGGTGGTGGCTACACCTTC. Translated: CASSPLQGGGYTF.

The chain combines TRBV4-2 with TRBJ2-1; 10 bases fit TRBD2. CDR1 is LGHNA, CDR2 YNFKEQ, per germline. The CDR3 has 16 residues. V was clipped by 0 bases and J by 5 bases; unmatched bases: 4. The CDR3 protein is CASSQEETSGNNEQFF. CDR3 DNA sequence: TGTGCCAGCAGCCAAGAAGAAACTAGCGGGAACAATGAGCAGTTCTTC.

The rearrangement uses TRBV30 and TRBJ1-5; perhaps TRBD1 as D (5 bases). V lost 5 bases to trimming and J lost 6 bases, with 23 bases between them. In germline, CDR1 is GTSNPN, CDR2 SVGIG (reference sequence). The CDR3 consists of 16 residues. The CDR3 sequence: CAWGNQEQGRGQPQHF. The CDR3 region has the DNA TGTGCCTGGGGGAACCAAGAGCAGGGAAGGGGTCAGCCCCAGCATTTT.

J is TRBJ1-2 and V is TRBV28; TRBD1 might be the D (6 bases). Germline V gives CDR1 MDHEN, CDR2 SYDVKM. V was trimmed by 5 bases and J by 1 base, leaving 17 bases between them. The CDR3 is made up of 16 amino acids. CDR3 nucleotide sequence: TGTGCCAGCAGTCCGGGACACCTCTGGGTTAACTATGGCTACACCTTC. This gives the protein CASSPGHLWVNYGYTF.

This chain connects TRBV10-3 to TRBJ2-3; 11 bases are a match to TRBD2. The germline V gene encodes CDR1 ENHRY and CDR2 SYGVKD. V shed 6 bases, J shed 1 base, and the junction held 0 bases outside the gene matches. The CDR3 extends over 14 amino acids. CDR3 coding DNA: TGTGCCATCAGGGGACTAGCGGGCACAGATACGCAGTATTTT. Protein: CAIRGLAGTDTQYF.

This CDR3 is CASSSVTGTSGSTDTQYF. The CDR3 bases are TGTGCCAGCAGTTCTGTGACCGGGACTAGCGGCAGCACAGATACGCAGTATTTT. The rearrangement joins TRBV27 to TRBJ2-3; 11 bases fit TRBD2. This CDR3 is 18 amino acids long. V lost 4 bases and J lost 0; bases outside the gene matches: 9. Germline loops: CDR1 MNHEY, CDR2 SMNVEV (reference sequence).

This chain uses TRBV21-1 with TRBJ2-3; the D call in the table, TRBD1, was not verified against the DNA. TRBV21-1 is a documented pseudogene. This CDR3 contains 18 residues. The CDR3 sequence is CASSKAYKGAASTDTQYF. CDR3 coding DNA: TGTGCCAGCAGCAAAGCTTATAAAGGGGCAGCTAGCACAGATACGCAGTATTTT.

The chain employs TRBV6-1 and TRBJ2-3, with 9 bases that match TRBD2. V trimming: 5 bases; J trimming: 4 bases; junction bases outside the gene matches: 7. CDR1 is MNHNS and CDR2 is SASEGT in the germline V gene. This CDR3 has 15 amino acids. CDR3 protein: CASSWGLAAADTQYF. The CDR3 DNA is TGTGCCAGCAGTTGGGGACTAGCCGCCGCAGATACGCAGTATTTT.

The chain has TRBV5-6 and TRBJ1-3; maybe TRBD1 (5 bases). The CDR3 totals 12 residues. Germline values: CDR1 SGHDT, CDR2 YYEEEE. V dropped 4 bases and J dropped 4 bases, with 6 bases sitting between them. The CDR3 spells CASSRQGNTIYF. The CDR3 DNA follows: TGTGCCAGCAGCCGACAGGGAAACACCATATATTTT. Full variable domain (outside the CDR3, taken from reference TRBV5-6 and TRBJ1-3): DAGVTQSPTHLIKTRGQQVTLRCSPKSGHDTVSWYQQALGQGPQFIFQYYEEEERQRGNFPDRFSGHQFPNYSSELNVNALLLGDSALYLCASSRQGNTIYFGEGSWLTVV.

The chain couples TRBV10-3 to TRBJ2-1; D is undetermined. The CDR3 runs to 16 residues. The germline gives CDR1 ENHRY, CDR2 SYGVKD. V lost 3 bases to trimming and J lost 0 bases, with 12 bases between them. Here the CDR3 reads CAISDIMYSSYNEQFF. DNA of the CDR3: TGTGCCATCAGTGATATAATGTATAGCTCCTACAATGAGCAGTTCTTC.

This clone was counted a single time. The J gene is TRBJ1-1, the V gene TRBV3-1 (or the pseudogene TRBV3-2); D gene ambiguous. The germline V gene has CDR1 LGHDT and CDR2 YNNKEL (reference sequence). The CDR3 extends over 13 amino acids. V lost 0 bases to trimming and J lost 9 bases, with 11 bases between them. CDR3 nucleotides: TGTGCCAGCAGCCAAGATCGGTCCGGGAAAGCTTTCTTT. The encoded protein is CASSQDRSGKAFF.

This clone was observed once. This chain links TRBV28 with TRBJ2-2; D is uncertain. The CDR3 has 16 residues. Germline values: CDR1 MDHEN, CDR2 SYDVKM. V was cut by 1 base and J by 6 bases, with 15 bases left in between. The CDR3 spells CASSLSATIPAGELFF. In nucleotides, the CDR3 is TGTGCCAGCAGTTTATCCGCGACAATACCGGCCGGGGAGCTGTTTTTT.

The chain carries TRBV6-2 or TRBV6-3 and TRBJ2-5; TRBD2 matches at 9 bases. This CDR3 has 16 amino acids. Germline CDR1 MNHEY, CDR2 SVGEGT. The V segment lost 6 bases and the J segment 5 bases; nucleotides outside the gene matches: 13. The CDR3, as DNA: TGTGCCAGCAGCAAAGTTAGCGGGAGTCCCAGTGAGACCCAGTACTTC. It specifies CASSKVSGSPSETQYF.

In DNA, the CDR3 is TGCGCCAGCAGCTCTCGGGGTCAGCCCCAGCATTTT. It codes for CASSSRGQPQHF. The genes are TRBV4-1 and TRBJ1-5; D gene ambiguous. Germline V CDR1 and CDR2: MGHRA, YSYEKL. V dropped 5 bases and J dropped 6 bases, with 8 bases sitting between them. This CDR3 is built from 12 residues.

This sequence joins TRBV2 and TRBJ1-6; weak D call: TRBD1 (5 bases). Germline-derived CDR1 and CDR2 are SNHLY and FYNNEI. CDR3 length equals 15 residues. V was cut by 7 bases and J by 5 bases, with 15 bases left in between. The CDR3 sequence: CASTYFQGDNSPLHF. The CDR3 nucleotides are TGTGCCAGCACCTACTTCCAGGGTGATAATTCACCCCTCCACTTT. Filled out from reference TRBV2 and TRBJ1-6, the complete variable domain reads EPEVTQTPSHQVTQMGQEVILRCVPISNHLYFYWYRQILGQKVEFLVSFYNNEISEKSEIFDDQFSVERPDGSNFTLKIRSTKLEDSAMYFCASTYFQGDNSPLHFGNGTRLTVT.